The T cell receptor (beta chain) under discussion was sequenced for a study of T cell responses to AZD1222 COVID-19 vaccine. A remark on this clone: What it recognizes is unknown.

General observations from the study: Just a handful of AZD1222 recipients were seropositive at baseline. Epitopes outside B.1.351 and B.1.1.7 mutated regions reportedly drew nearly half of spike TCRs. CD4 TCRs covered the whole spike, strongest at regions 160-218 and 743-854.

Here immunoSEQ multiplex PCR was the method, and the copy in TCRdb shows in-frame clones only, minus some. The data show around 150,000 clones, around 90% seen once. This CDR3 is built from 14 residues. The V gene lost 4 bases and the J gene lost 2 bases, with 11 bases spanning the gap. CDR1 is LGHDT and CDR2 is YNNKEL in the germline V gene (reference sequence). The clonotype comes from an adult in good health. The chain is built from TRBV3-1 (or the pseudogene TRBV3-2) and TRBJ1-1, with D maybe TRBD1 (6 bases). Sequencing used peripheral blood, obtained on day 0 of AZD1222 vaccination. CDR3 residues: CASSPRGLNTEAFF. The DNA for the CDR3 is TGTGCCAGCAGCCCGCGGGGGCTAAACACTGAAGCTTTCTTT.